This TCR beta chain was captured in a study of response to subunit inactivated influenza vaccine. The study's findings and limits: Few new T cells, the authors suggested, are recruited by each seasonal influenza vaccination.

Concerning this clonotype: No antigen is known for it.

Using its own MiXCR run on the RT-PCR reads, TCRdb lists one record per CDR3 protein. The sample holds under 950,000 distinct CDR3 sequences, 21% seen once. Trimming removed 0 bases at V and 4 bases at J, with 12 bases between. In germline, CDR1 is SQVTM, CDR2 ANQGSEA. CDR3 size: 14 residues. The source of this sequence is a man in his forties or fifties who received an inactivated influenza vaccine. The chain uses TRBV29-1 and TRBJ2-5; D tentatively reads TRBD1 or TRBD2 (5 bases each). The sample in question was PBMCs from blood, obtained 5 days after vaccination. The CDR3 here is CSVEEGTRGETQYF. CDR3 coding DNA: TGCAGCGTTGAAGAGGGGACCCGAGGAGAGACCCAGTACTTC.